This T cell receptor beta chain was identified during a study of blood T cell repertoires in COVID-19. Generated by immunoSEQ multiplex PCR, the TCRdb table keeps only in-frame clones and is missing some. The repertoire consists of nearly 70,000 clones, with about 91% occurring once and the leading ten covering approximately 7%. Trimming took 2 bases from V and 10 from J, leaving 14 bases between them. Germline V gene sequence: CDR1 SGHTA, CDR2 FQGNSA. This CDR3 comprises 14 residues. Sequenced sample: peripheral blood. The source of this sequence is a man in his forties with COVID-19, enrolled during active disease. The chain employs TRBV7-2 and TRBJ1-4; D is possibly TRBD1 (6 bases). The CDR3 spells CASSLIRDTGKLFF. CDR3 in DNA: TGTGCCAGCAGCTTAATCAGGGACACTGGAAAACTGTTTTTT.